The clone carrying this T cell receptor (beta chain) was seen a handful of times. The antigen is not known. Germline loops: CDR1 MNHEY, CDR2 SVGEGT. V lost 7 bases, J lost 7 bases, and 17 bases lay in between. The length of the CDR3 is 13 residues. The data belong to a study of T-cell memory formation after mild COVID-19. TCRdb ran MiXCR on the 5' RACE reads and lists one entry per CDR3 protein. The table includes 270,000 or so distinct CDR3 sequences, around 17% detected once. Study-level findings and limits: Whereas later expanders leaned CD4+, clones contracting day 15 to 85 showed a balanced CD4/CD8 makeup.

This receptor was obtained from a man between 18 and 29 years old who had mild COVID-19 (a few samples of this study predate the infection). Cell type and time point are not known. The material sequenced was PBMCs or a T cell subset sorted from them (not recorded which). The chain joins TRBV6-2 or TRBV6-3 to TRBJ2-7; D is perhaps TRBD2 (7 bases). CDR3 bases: TGTGCCAGCACCAACGGGGGGCGAAGGGAGCAGTACGTC. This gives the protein CASTNGGRREQYV.